Listed here are 26 T cell receptor beta chains from one sample, sequenced in a study of human T cells and chemical hapten exposure. MiXCR, applied by TCRdb to the RACE reads, yields one record per CDR3 protein. This sample yields approximately 82,000 distinct CDR3 sequences, of which 8% to 11% are seen a single time; 2.2% belongs to the top ten. Time point: patch test 1, 2 weeks after DPC sensitization. Treatment here: therapeutic diphenylcyclopropenone sensitization with weekly scalp DPC. Sample: whole blood, taken in connection with sensitization to the hapten diphenylcyclopropenone (DPC). The receptors here all came from a man aged 40-49 years with alopecia areata. Some clones in this sample may be carry-over from other donors' samples.

This clonotype was found a few times. V usage is TRBV19 and J usage is TRBJ2-7, with D perhaps matching TRBD2 (5 bases). Trimming stripped 6 bases from V and 0 bases from J, with 21 bases between. The CDR3 extends over 17 amino acids. CDR1 is LNHDA, CDR2 SQIVND, per germline (reference sequence). CDR3 loop: CASSKSKTFRDSYEQYV. In DNA, the CDR3 is TGTGCCAGTAGCAAAAGTAAAACTTTCCGGGACTCCTACGAGCAGTACGTC.

This clonotype turned up a few times. The chain recombines TRBV28 with TRBJ2-5; D might be TRBD2 (5 bases). There are 14 residues in the CDR3. Trimming removed 6 bases from V and 9 bases from J, with 20 bases in between. The germline V gene encodes CDR1 MDHEN and CDR2 SYDVKM. CDR3 loop: CASSPQLGPWAQYF. CDR3 DNA: TGTGCCAGCAGCCCCCAACTAGGGCCCTGGGCCCAGTACTTC.

The gene calls are TRBV11-3 and TRBJ1-1; possible D gene TRBD1, 6 bases. The germline V gene encodes CDR1 SGHNT and CDR2 YENEEA. V shed 8 bases and J shed 4 bases, with 17 bases lying between them. The length of the CDR3 is 14 residues. The CDR3 loop reads CASCRDNLCTEAFF. The DNA for the CDR3 is TGTGCCAGCTGCCGGGACAATTTGTGCACTGAAGCTTTCTTT.

This clonotype occurred many times. CDR3 protein: CAITGTGEDTQYF. The DNA of the CDR3 is TGTGCCATCACCGGGACAGGGGAAGATACGCAGTATTTT. The chain joins TRBV10-3 to TRBJ2-3, with 10 bases lining up with TRBD1. Germline CDR1 is ENHRY and CDR2 is SYGVKD. The length of the CDR3 is 13 residues. Germline trimming cut 7 bases from V and 5 bases from J; bases unmatched to any gene: 3.

The chain is built from TRBV27 and TRBJ2-7; D gene unclear. This CDR3 has 14 residues. Trimming stripped 7 bases from V and 1 base from J, with 14 bases between. Germline V lookup: CDR1 MNHEY, CDR2 SMNVEV (reference sequence). The CDR3 loop reads CASTRSRGSYEQYF. In nucleotides, the CDR3 is TGTGCCAGCACCAGATCTCGTGGGTCCTACGAGCAGTACTTC.

This clonotype was found many times. CDR3 DNA: TGCAGCGTTGGACAGGGCCAGGATGGCTACACCTTC. It codes for CSVGQGQDGYTF. V is TRBV29-1 and J is TRBJ1-2; TRBD1 matches at 7 bases. V lost 4 bases, J lost 6 bases, and 5 bases stayed unmatched. Germline-derived CDR1 and CDR2 are SQVTM and ANQGSEA. The CDR3 covers 12 residues.

This clonotype was seen repeatedly, ten times or more. This chain connects TRBV20-1 to TRBJ1-4; 7 bases line up with TRBD1. The CDR3 is 14 residues long. Germline CDR1 DFQATT, CDR2 SNEGSKA (reference sequence). The trim removed 0 bases at V and 8 bases at J, leaving 6 bases unmatched. CDR3 nucleotide sequence: TGCAGTGCTAGAGATATAGGGACAGAAGAAAAACTGTTTTTT. Its protein product is CSARDIGTEEKLFF.

This clonotype showed up many times. The chain couples TRBV20-1 to TRBJ1-6; D is unresolved. The CDR3 is 12 residues long. V was cut by 2 bases and J by 7 bases, with 6 bases left in between. CDR1 and CDR2 (germline): DFQATT, SNEGSKA (reference sequence). CDR3: CSARRQNSPLHF. The CDR3 DNA reads as TGCAGTGCTAGACGGCAAAATTCACCCCTCCACTTT.

This clonotype was seen a few times. The V and J genes are TRBV20-1 and TRBJ2-7, with 8 bases that match TRBD2. V gave up 5 bases and J gave up 6 bases; unmatched junction bases: 18. Germline CDR1 DFQATT, CDR2 SNEGSKA (reference sequence). This CDR3 has 16 amino acids. Here the CDR3 reads CSAPRPLAGSVSEQYF. CDR3 in DNA: TGCAGTGCTCCCAGGCCTCTAGCGGGTTCTGTGAGCGAGCAGTACTTC.

The table lists this clonotype with a few counts. The V gene is TRBV12-3 or TRBV12-4, the J gene TRBJ2-4; 8 bases align to TRBD1. V lost 5 bases and J lost 8; bases outside the gene matches: 11. The CDR3 totals 15 residues. CDR3 sequence: CASSPRTGFADIQYF. In nucleotides, the CDR3 is TGTGCCAGCAGTCCTCGGACAGGGTTCGCGGACATTCAGTACTTC.

This clonotype was counted only a few times. J is TRBJ1-1 and V is TRBV20-1; a possible D gene is TRBD1 (5 bases). The CDR3 is made up of 15 amino acids. The ends were cut back, 5 bases at V and 2 bases at J, with 18 bases in the middle. Germline CDR1 is DFQATT and CDR2 is SNEGSKA (reference sequence). CDR3 sequence: CSARRRGIGNTEAFF. The CDR3 nucleotides are TGCAGTGCTCGGCGGCGGGGGATAGGTAACACTGAAGCTTTCTTT.

This chain links TRBV5-6 with TRBJ1-1, with D maybe TRBD1 (5 bases). CDR1 SGHDT and CDR2 YYEEEE come from the germline V gene. The CDR3 totals 14 residues. V lost 5 bases to trimming and J lost 3 bases, with 14 bases between them. The CDR3 coding sequence is TGTGCCAGCAGACGAACAGGTCCCGACACTGAAGCTTTCTTT. This gives the protein CASRRTGPDTEAFF.

The rearrangement links TRBV13 to TRBJ2-3; 9 bases match TRBD2. Germline trimming cut 5 bases from V and 4 bases from J; bases unmatched to any gene: 13. CDR1 and CDR2 from the germline V gene are PRHDT and FYEKMQ (reference sequence). The CDR3 consists of 17 residues. The CDR3 sequence: CASSPTGAGGSADTQYF. DNA of the CDR3: TGTGCCAGCAGCCCTACCGGAGCGGGAGGCTCAGCAGATACGCAGTATTTT. The whole variable domain, filled in from reference TRBV13 and TRBJ2-3, reads AAGVIQSPRHLIKEKRETATLKCYPIPRHDTVYWYQQGPGQDPQFLISFYEKMQSDKGSIPDRFSAQQFSDYHSELNMSSLELGDSALYFCASSPTGAGGSADTQYFGPGTRLTVL.

This clonotype was found many times. The chain employs TRBV12-5 and TRBJ1-5; D is unresolved. V was clipped by 6 bases and J by 2 bases, with 5 bases between them. Per germline, CDR1 LGHNT and CDR2 FRNRAP. CDR3 size: 12 residues. CDR3 DNA sequence: TGTGCTAGTGGGGATGGCAATCAGCCCCAGCATTTT. Residues: CASGDGNQPQHF.

In its sample, this clonotype was seen a few times. The CDR3 bases are TGCAGTGCTGGCCCACTAGGCAATGAGCAGTTCTTC. It encodes CSAGPLGNEQFF. The chain links TRBV20-1 to TRBJ2-1, with D perhaps matching TRBD2 (5 bases). The CDR3 has 12 amino acids. The V end lost 5 bases, the J end lost 6 bases, and 11 bases lay between the germline ends. Germline assignment: CDR1 DFQATT and CDR2 SNEGSKA (reference sequence).

On this clonotype itself: The CDR3 does not end in the conserved phenylalanine or tryptophan, so this is likely a read error. This sequence joins TRBV20-1 and TRBJ2-1; a weak D match, TRBD2 (5 bases). The CDR3 totals 15 residues. From germline, CDR1 is DFQATT and CDR2 SNEGSKA (reference sequence). Trimming removed 1 base at V and 4 bases at J, with 14 bases between. In DNA form, the CDR3 reads TGCAGTGCTAGAGTTGGTAGCGAACCATACAATGAGCAGTTCTCC. Translating it yields CSARVGSEPYNEQFS.

This clonotype was counted many times. This chain links TRBV12-3 or TRBV12-4 with TRBJ1-2; D unclear. This CDR3 has 12 residues. V lost 3 bases to trimming and J lost 7 bases, with 9 bases between them. The CDR3 region is CASSLEGSGYTF. CDR3 bases: TGTGCCAGCAGTTTGGAGGGATCTGGCTACACCTTC.

This clonotype was seen a handful of times. V usage is TRBV28 and J usage is TRBJ2-7; no clear D. Trimming shortened V by 5 bases and J by 0 bases, and 14 bases separated the two germline ends. There are 15 residues in the CDR3. The V gene's germline CDR1 is MDHEN and CDR2 SYDVKM. CDR3 bases: TGTGCCAGCAGTCGAGTCCCGGCGGTCTCCTACGAGCAGTACTTC. Its protein product is CASSRVPAVSYEQYF.

This clonotype was detected many times. The chain uses TRBV28 and TRBJ1-1, with TRBD1 as a possible D gene (6 bases). Germline CDR1 is MDHEN and CDR2 is SYDVKM. Trimming stripped 11 bases from V and 1 base from J, with 14 bases between. This CDR3 has 13 residues. The CDR3 region has the DNA TGTGCCCTAAAGGGGGGGGCGAACACTGAAGCTTTCTTT. It yields the protein CALKGGANTEAFF.

The rearrangement uses TRBV4-1 and TRBJ2-1; no reliable D call. V lost 0 bases, J lost 0 bases, and 9 bases lay in between. This CDR3 is 16 amino acids long. Per germline, CDR1 MGHRA and CDR2 YSYEKL. CDR3 loop: CASSQDTGSSYNEQFF. CDR3 nucleotides: TGCGCCAGCAGCCAAGATACCGGAAGCTCCTACAATGAGCAGTTCTTC.

This clonotype turned up a few times. The chain recombines TRBV7-2 with TRBJ1-4; D is unresolved. This CDR3 is 13 amino acids long. The germline gives CDR1 SGHTA, CDR2 FQGNSA. Trimming removed 5 bases at V and 5 bases at J, with 9 bases between. CDR3 amino acids: CASSTHPNEKLFF. DNA for the CDR3: TGTGCCAGCAGCACACACCCAAATGAAAAACTGTTTTTT.

This clonotype was seen many times. The genes are TRBV18 and TRBJ2-7, with a weak D call TRBD2 (6 bases). The CDR3 totals 16 residues. Trimming removed 1 base at V and 0 bases at J, with 13 bases between. Germline V gives CDR1 KGHSH, CDR2 LQKENI. The CDR3 reads CASSPLPAGSSYEQYF. CDR3 bases: TGTGCCAGCTCACCACTGCCGGCGGGGAGCTCCTACGAGCAGTACTTC.

This clonotype came up a few times. The chain has TRBV13 and TRBJ2-3, with TRBD2 matching over 9 bases. Germline V gives CDR1 PRHDT, CDR2 FYEKMQ (reference sequence). With V trimmed by 4 bases and J by 0 bases, 14 bases remained unmatched. This CDR3 comprises 19 residues. The CDR3 coding sequence is TGTGCCAGCAGCTCGCGACAGGCCGAGCGGGAGGCCAGCACAGATACGCAGTATTTT. Protein product: CASSSRQAEREASTDTQYF. The whole variable domain, remainder taken from reference TRBV13 and TRBJ2-3, is AAGVIQSPRHLIKEKRETATLKCYPIPRHDTVYWYQQGPGQDPQFLISFYEKMQSDKGSIPDRFSAQQFSDYHSELNMSSLELGDSALYFCASSSRQAEREASTDTQYFGPGTRLTVL.

This clonotype was counted at least ten times. This chain links TRBV20-1 with TRBJ2-3; D uncertain. V gave up 1 base and J gave up 4 bases, with 6 bases separating them. From germline, CDR1 is DFQATT and CDR2 SNEGSKA (reference sequence). There are 12 residues in the CDR3. DNA for the CDR3: TGCAGTGCTAGAGGAAACGCAGATACGCAGTATTTT. Residues: CSARGNADTQYF.

The chain couples TRBV7-2 to TRBJ2-3; no definite D call. Germline loops: CDR1 SGHTA, CDR2 FQGNSA. CDR3 length: 14 residues. Trimming cost V 1 base and J 6 bases, with 11 bases left between them. CDR3 sequence reads: CASSLDHTLDTQYF. CDR3 bases: TGTGCCAGCAGCTTAGACCACACCCTGGATACGCAGTATTTT.

This clonotype was counted a few times. This chain joins TRBV7-2 and TRBJ2-3; 12 nucleotides line up with TRBD2. J gave up 4 bases and V 5 bases, and 7 bases lay outside the gene matches. The V gene's germline CDR1 is SGHTA and CDR2 FQGNSA. The CDR3 contains 16 residues. CDR3 amino acids: CASSPLAGGTADTQYF. CDR3 coding DNA: TGTGCCAGCAGCCCTCTAGCGGGAGGGACGGCAGATACGCAGTATTTT.